Listed below are T cell receptor beta chains from one sample, sequenced in a study of blood T cell repertoires in COVID-19. The data were produced by immunoSEQ multiplex PCR, yet TCRdb's version contains in-frame clones alone and is incomplete. The sample lists 130,000 to 150,000 clones; approximately 80% were seen once. Sequenced sample: peripheral blood. The receptors were gathered from a woman in her thirties or forties with active or convalescent COVID-19. CDR3s leave out the opening cysteine and the closing phenylalanine or tryptophan.

j_gene: TRBJ2-1; v_gene: TRBV5-6; CDR3aa: ASSLIGAGGSNEQF
j_gene: TRBJ1-1; v_gene: TRBV18; CDR3aa: ASFSGIGRLNTEAF
j_gene: TRBJ2-2; v_gene: TRBV3-1/TRBV3-2; CDR3aa: ASSARTGITGELF
j_gene: TRBJ1-1; v_gene: TRBV9; CDR3aa: ASSIQRGQGARAF
j_gene: TRBJ1-2; v_gene: TRBV29-1; CDR3aa: SVVDRRGSLNYGYT
j_gene: TRBJ1-1; v_gene: TRBV19; CDR3aa: ASSTRGGFTEAF
j_gene: TRBJ2-2; v_gene: TRBV4-2; CDR3aa: ASSQGLAGHTGELF
j_gene: TRBJ2-1; v_gene: TRBV9; CDR3aa: ASSVAGVNSYNEQF
j_gene: TRBJ2-2; v_gene: TRBV5-1; CDR3aa: ASSLAGPGAGELF
j_gene: TRBJ1-4; v_gene: TRBV7-6; CDR3aa: ASSSRTGLNEKLF
j_gene: TRBJ1-2; v_gene: TRBV28; CDR3aa: ASTMLPGQGAGGYT
j_gene: TRBJ2-7; v_gene: TRBV5-4; CDR3aa: ASTRDPSGVSYEQY
j_gene: TRBJ2-5; v_gene: TRBV2; CDR3aa: ASKRLAGGEETQY
j_gene: TRBJ2-1; v_gene: TRBV5-4; CDR3aa: ASRHKESVAGEPNYNEQF
j_gene: TRBJ1-1; v_gene: TRBV7-9; CDR3aa: ASSLEGQNTEAF
j_gene: TRBJ1-4; v_gene: TRBV24-1; CDR3aa: ATITLPLRRKSLREKLF
j_gene: TRBJ1-5; v_gene: TRBV5-6; CDR3aa: ASSSQGNSNQPQH
j_gene: TRBJ2-2; v_gene: TRBV3-1/TRBV3-2; CDR3aa: ASSQSAGSGELF